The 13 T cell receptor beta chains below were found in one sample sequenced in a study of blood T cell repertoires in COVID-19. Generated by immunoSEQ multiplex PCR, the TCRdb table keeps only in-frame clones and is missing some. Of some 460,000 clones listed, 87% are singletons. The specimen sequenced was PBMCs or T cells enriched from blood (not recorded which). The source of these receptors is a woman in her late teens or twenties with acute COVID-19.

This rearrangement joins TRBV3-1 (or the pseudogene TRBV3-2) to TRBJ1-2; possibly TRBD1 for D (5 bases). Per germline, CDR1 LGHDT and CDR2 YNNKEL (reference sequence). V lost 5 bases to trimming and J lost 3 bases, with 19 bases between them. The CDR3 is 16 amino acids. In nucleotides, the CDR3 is TGTGCCAGCAGCTCCCAGACGCGGGGAGGGGACTATGGCTACACCTTC. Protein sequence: CASSSQTRGGDYGYTF.

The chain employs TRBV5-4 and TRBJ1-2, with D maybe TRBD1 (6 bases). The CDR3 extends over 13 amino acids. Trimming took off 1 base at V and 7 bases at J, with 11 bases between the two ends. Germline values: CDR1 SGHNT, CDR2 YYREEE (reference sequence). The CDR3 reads CASSLYLGGGYTF. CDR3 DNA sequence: TGTGCCAGCAGCTTGTATTTAGGGGGTGGCTACACCTTC.

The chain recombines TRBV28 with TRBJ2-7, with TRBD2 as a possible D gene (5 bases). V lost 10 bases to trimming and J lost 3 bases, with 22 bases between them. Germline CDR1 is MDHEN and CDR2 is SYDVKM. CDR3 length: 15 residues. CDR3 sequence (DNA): TGTGCCACCTACTCTCCTAGGACTGTTAACTACGAGCAGTACTTC. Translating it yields CATYSPRTVNYEQYF.

The CDR3 region is CASSISGNTIYF. In DNA form, the CDR3 reads TGTGCCAGTAGTATATCTGGAAACACCATATATTTT. The chain combines TRBV5-4 with TRBJ1-3, with D unclear. V dropped 8 bases and J dropped 1 base, with 7 bases sitting between them. The CDR3 runs to 12 residues. CDR1 SGHNT and CDR2 YYREEE come from the germline V gene (reference sequence).

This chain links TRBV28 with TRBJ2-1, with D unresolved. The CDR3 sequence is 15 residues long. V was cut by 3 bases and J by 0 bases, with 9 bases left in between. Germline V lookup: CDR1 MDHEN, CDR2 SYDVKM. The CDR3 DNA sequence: TGTGCCAGCAGTTTTCGCCTAGGCTCCTACAATGAGCAGTTCTTC. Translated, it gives CASSFRLGSYNEQFF.

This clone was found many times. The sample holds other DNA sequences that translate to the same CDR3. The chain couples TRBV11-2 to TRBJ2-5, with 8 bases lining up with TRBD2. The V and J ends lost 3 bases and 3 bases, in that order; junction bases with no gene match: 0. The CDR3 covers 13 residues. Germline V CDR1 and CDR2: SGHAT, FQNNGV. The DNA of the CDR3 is TGTGCCAGCAGCTTTAGCGGGGAAGAGACCCAGTACTTC. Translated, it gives CASSFSGEETQYF.

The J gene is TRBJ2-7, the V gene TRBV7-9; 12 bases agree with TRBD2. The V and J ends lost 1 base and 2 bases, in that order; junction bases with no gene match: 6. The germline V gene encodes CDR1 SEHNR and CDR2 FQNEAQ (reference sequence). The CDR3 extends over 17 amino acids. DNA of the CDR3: TGTGCCAGCAGCTTAGGTTCTGGGACTAGCGGGCCCTACGAGCAGTACTTC. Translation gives CASSLGSGTSGPYEQYF.

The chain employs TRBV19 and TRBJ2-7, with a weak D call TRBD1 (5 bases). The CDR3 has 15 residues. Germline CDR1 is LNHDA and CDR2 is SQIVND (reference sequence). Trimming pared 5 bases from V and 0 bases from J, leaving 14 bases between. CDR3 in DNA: TGTGCCAGTAGTGTAGGACACCTATACTCCTACGAGCAGTACTTC. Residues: CASSVGHLYSYEQYF.

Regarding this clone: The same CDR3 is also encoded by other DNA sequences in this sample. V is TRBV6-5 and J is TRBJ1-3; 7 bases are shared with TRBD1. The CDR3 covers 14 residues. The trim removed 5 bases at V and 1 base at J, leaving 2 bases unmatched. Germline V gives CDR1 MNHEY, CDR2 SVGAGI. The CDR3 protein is CASSPTGSGNTIYF. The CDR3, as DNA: TGTGCCAGCAGTCCGACAGGGTCTGGAAACACCATATATTTT.

The CDR3 DNA sequence: TGCGCCAGCAGCCAAACGACAGGGAACTCTGGAAACACCATATATTTT. Its translation is CASSQTTGNSGNTIYF. This chain uses TRBV4-1 with TRBJ1-3, with 7 bases aligning to TRBD1. Germline V gene lookup returns CDR1 MGHRA and CDR2 YSYEKL. This CDR3 comprises 16 residues. The junction had 4 bases not matched to a gene; V was cut back by 2 bases and J by 0 bases.

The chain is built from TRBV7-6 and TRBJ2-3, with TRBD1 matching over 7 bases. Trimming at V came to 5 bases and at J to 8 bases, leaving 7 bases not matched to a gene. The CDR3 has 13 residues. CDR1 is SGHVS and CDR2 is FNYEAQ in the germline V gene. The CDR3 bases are TGTGCCAGCAGCACGAGGACAGGCGGTACGCAGTATTTT. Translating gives CASSTRTGGTQYF.

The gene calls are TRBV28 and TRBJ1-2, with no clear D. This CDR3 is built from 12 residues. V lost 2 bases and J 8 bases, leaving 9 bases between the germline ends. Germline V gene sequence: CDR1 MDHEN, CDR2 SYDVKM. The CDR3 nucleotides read TGTGCCAGCAGTTTAATACGCGGGGGCTACACCTTC. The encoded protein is CASSLIRGGYTF.

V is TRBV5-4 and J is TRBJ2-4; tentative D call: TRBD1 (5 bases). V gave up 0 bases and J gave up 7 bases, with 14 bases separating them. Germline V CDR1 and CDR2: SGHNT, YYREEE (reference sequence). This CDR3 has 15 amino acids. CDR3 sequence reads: CASSLDQGTSNIQYF. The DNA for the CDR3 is TGTGCCAGCAGCTTGGATCAGGGAACGAGCAACATTCAGTACTTC.